Following are 16 T cell receptor beta chains from one sample sequenced in a study of T cell responses to AZD1222 COVID-19 vaccine. Here immunoSEQ multiplex PCR was the method, and the copy in TCRdb shows in-frame clones only, minus some. This repertoire shows about 99,000 clones, over 80% found once; its top ten account for more than 8%. This specimen was peripheral blood, taken on day 0 of AZD1222 vaccination. All receptors derive from an adult in good health.

The chain employs TRBV5-1 and TRBJ1-6, with D possibly TRBD1 on 6 matching bases. V was shortened by 5 bases and J by 5 bases, with 20 bases between the two germline ends. The germline gives CDR1 SGHRS, CDR2 YFSETQ. The CDR3 covers 17 residues. As DNA, the CDR3 is TGCGCCAGCAGTATGATGGGGGGCCTAGTGAATAATTCACCCCTCCACTTT. This translates into CASSMMGGLVNNSPLHF. Full variable domain (missing parts from reference TRBV5-1 and TRBJ1-6): KAGVTQTPRYLIKTRGQQVTLSCSPISGHRSVSWYQQTPGQGLQFLFEYFSETQRNKGNFPGRFSGRQFSNSRSEMNVSTLELGDSALYLCASSMMGGLVNNSPLHFGNGTRLTVT.

In the case of this clone: The same CDR3 can be traced to other DNA sequences in this sample. The J gene is TRBJ2-3, the V gene TRBV5-1, with 12 bases lining up with TRBD2. The germline V gene has CDR1 SGHRS and CDR2 YFSETQ. With V trimmed by 2 bases and J by 2 bases, 9 bases remained unmatched. The CDR3 contains 18 residues. The CDR3 protein is CASSFGVTSGGSTDTQYF. CDR3 DNA sequence: TGCGCCAGCAGCTTCGGCGTGACTAGCGGGGGATCCACAGATACGCAGTATTTT.

This chain links TRBV7-2 with TRBJ2-7; a weak D match, TRBD1 (5 bases). Germline V gene data show CDR1 as SGHTA and CDR2 as FQGNSA. V was cut by 6 bases and J by 0 bases, with 12 bases left in between. This CDR3 is 14 amino acids long. The CDR3, as DNA: TGTGCCAGCAGACTCCAAAGGGGCTCCTACGAGCAGTACTTC. Translating it yields CASRLQRGSYEQYF.

The chain uses TRBV6-5 and TRBJ1-2; 9 bases map to TRBD1. V lost 2 bases and J lost 6; bases outside the gene matches: 10. The CDR3 is 16 amino acids. Germline V gene lookup returns CDR1 MNHEY and CDR2 SVGAGI. This CDR3 is CASSYGTGKWINGYTF. CDR3 coding DNA: TGTGCCAGCAGTTACGGGACAGGGAAATGGATCAATGGCTACACCTTC.

The chain joins TRBV18 to TRBJ2-2; 8 nucleotides align to TRBD1. This CDR3 comprises 16 residues. V lost 6 bases and J lost 2; bases outside the gene matches: 8. Germline-derived CDR1 and CDR2 are KGHSH and LQKENI. CDR3 bases: TGTGCCAGCTCCCCTCGGACAGGGTCCAACACCGGGGAGCTGTTTTTT. It codes for CASSPRTGSNTGELFF. The variable domain in full, completed from reference TRBV18 and TRBJ2-2, reads NAGVMQNPRHLVRRRGQEARLRCSPMKGHSHVYWYRQLPEEGLKFMVYLQKENIIDESGMPKERFSAEFPKEGPSILRIQQVVRGDSAAYFCASSPRTGSNTGELFFGEGSRLTVL.

The rearrangement uses TRBV21-1 and TRBJ2-7. TRBV21-1 is a pseudogene. This CDR3 spans 15 amino acids. CDR3 DNA sequence: TGTGCCAGCAGCAAAAGGACCATAACTTTCTACGAGCAGTACTTC. It is translated as CASSKRTITFYEQYF.

J is TRBJ2-2 and V is TRBV5-1; possibly TRBD1 for D (8 bases). V lost 0 bases and J 6 bases, leaving 12 bases between the germline ends. The CDR3 has 15 residues. CDR1 SGHRS and CDR2 YFSETQ come from the germline V gene. CDR3: CASSLGTGRAGELFF. The DNA of the CDR3 is TGCGCCAGCAGCTTGGGGACAGGGAGGGCCGGGGAGCTGTTTTTT.

V gene TRBV5-1 combines with J gene TRBJ2-1, with a possible D match to TRBD1 (5 bases). V was trimmed by 0 bases and J by 0 bases, leaving 13 bases between them. Germline V lookup: CDR1 SGHRS, CDR2 YFSETQ. The CDR3 has 17 residues. The CDR3 protein is CASSLVGYRSSYNEQFF. CDR3 nucleotides: TGCGCCAGCAGCTTGGTTGGATACAGGAGCTCCTACAATGAGCAGTTCTTC.

V usage is TRBV5-1 and J usage is TRBJ2-7; D gene ambiguous. V was pared by 0 bases and J by 4 bases, with 14 bases between. Germline CDR1 and CDR2: SGHRS and YFSETQ. This CDR3 comprises 15 residues. The CDR3 region is CASSLALSGSYEQYF. In DNA form, the CDR3 reads TGCGCCAGCAGCTTGGCCCTGAGTGGCAGTTACGAGCAGTACTTC.

This sequence joins TRBV19 and TRBJ2-1; 7 bases fit TRBD1. The junction had 7 bases not matched to a gene; V was cut back by 4 bases and J by 4 bases. There are 15 residues in the CDR3. CDR1 and CDR2 (germline): LNHDA, SQIVND (reference sequence). CDR3 nucleotide sequence: TGTGCCAGTAGTAGGGAGACAGGGAGTTACAATGAGCAGTTCTTC. Protein sequence: CASSRETGSYNEQFF.

V and J are TRBV7-2 and TRBJ1-2; D ambiguous. CDR3 length: 14 amino acids. The V gene's germline CDR1 is SGHTA and CDR2 FQGNSA. The V end lost 1 base, the J end lost 7 bases, and 13 bases lay between the germline ends. The CDR3 here is CASSLGQATGGYTF. The DNA of the CDR3 is TGTGCCAGCAGCTTAGGTCAGGCGACGGGTGGCTACACCTTC.

The CDR3 DNA reads TGTGCCAGTGGGTCTGCGGAAAGCTCCTACGAGCAGTACTTC. Its translation: CASGSAESSYEQYF. V usage is TRBV6-5 and J usage is TRBJ2-7; D remains unclear. CDR3 length equals 14 residues. CDR1 is MNHEY, CDR2 SVGAGI, per germline. Trimming removed 9 bases at V and 0 bases at J, with 15 bases between.

J is TRBJ1-6 and V is TRBV21-1. TRBV21-1 is recorded as a pseudogene. CDR3 length equals 11 residues. The CDR3 DNA reads as TGTGCCAGCGTCGAGGGTTCACCCCTCCACTTT. It codes for CASVEGSPLHF.

V usage is TRBV7-2 and J usage is TRBJ1-2; D is ambiguous. Trimming removed 1 base from V and 8 bases from J, with 8 bases in between. This CDR3 is 12 amino acids long. Germline-derived CDR1 and CDR2 are SGHTA and FQGNSA. CDR3 in DNA: TGTGCCAGCAGCTTAGACTTGTGGGGCTACACCTTC. Translation: CASSLDLWGYTF.

V usage is TRBV7-2 and J usage is TRBJ2-7; 14 nucleotides agree with TRBD2. This CDR3 comprises 19 residues. With V trimmed by 8 bases and J by 1 base, 16 bases remained unmatched. CDR1 is SGHTA and CDR2 is FQGNSA in the germline V gene. In DNA, the CDR3 is TGTGCCAGCCGCGGCAGGACTAGCGGGGGGACATTTCCTTCCTACGAGCAGTACTTC. Encoded protein: CASRGRTSGGTFPSYEQYF.

The rearrangement uses TRBV19 and TRBJ1-5, with TRBD1 matching 9 bases. The ends lost 6 bases at V and 6 bases at J; junction bases unmatched: 6. Germline V CDR1 and CDR2: LNHDA, SQIVND (reference sequence). This CDR3 is 14 amino acids long. The CDR3 region has the DNA TGTGCCAGTAGCGGACAGGGGATGGGTCAGCCCCAGCATTTT. It specifies CASSGQGMGQPQHF.